Below, one TCR beta chain is given with its context. Per the germline V gene, CDR1 is GTSNPN and CDR2 is SVGIG (reference sequence). V lost 7 bases, J lost 10 bases, and 34 bases lay in between. The CDR3 extends over 18 amino acids. The record originates from a study of CD8 T cells in Susac syndrome. Reverse transcription of about 0.5 to 1 ug RNA was carried out with random hexamers. One entry per CDR3 protein results from TCRdb running MiXCR on the immunoSEQ multiplex PCR reads. The sample includes hundreds of thousands of distinct CDR3 sequences, approximately 85% of them seen just once. The multiple sclerosis controls comprised treatment-naive patients whose relapsing-remitting disease was stable or active.

Sample: CD8+ T cells from PBMCs. The genes are TRBV30 and TRBJ1-4, with D tentatively TRBD1 (5 bases). The TCR was taken from a human donor with multiple sclerosis. The CDR3 here is CASLRTEHQGDYWPKLFF. CDR3 in DNA: TGTGCCTCTCTTAGGACCGAACATCAGGGTGATTACTGGCCAAAACTGTTTTTT.